This entry lists 2 T cell receptor beta chains sequenced from one sample in a study of T cell repertoires in cytomegalovirus infection. One entry per CDR3 protein results from TCRdb running MiXCR on the reads. The sample gives approximately 730,000 distinct CDR3 sequences, roughly 28% of which show up once; around 13% is in the top ten. Their target antigens are unknown. The sequenced sample was cultured CD8+ T cells from PBMCs, obtained from culture after CMV antigen stimulation. Source of these receptors: a human donor in good health (CMV status not recorded). Some clones in this sample may be carry-over from other donors' samples.

The V call is TRBV27, the J call TRBJ2-1; 9 nucleotides line up with TRBD1. Germline assignment: CDR1 MNHEY and CDR2 SMNVEV (reference sequence). The trim removed 3 bases at V and 9 bases at J, leaving 12 bases unmatched. The CDR3 sequence is 16 residues long. CDR3 loop: CASSFLPGQGESEQFF. In DNA, the CDR3 is TGTGCCAGCAGTTTCTTACCGGGACAGGGTGAGAGTGAGCAGTTCTTC.

The rearrangement joins TRBV5-1 to TRBJ2-7, with D hard to call. There are 12 residues in the CDR3. The germline V gene encodes CDR1 SGHRS and CDR2 YFSETQ. V shed 1 base and J shed 5 bases, with 7 bases lying between them. The CDR3 region is CASSLRVDEQYF. The DNA of the CDR3 is TGCGCCAGCAGCTTGCGGGTGGACGAGCAGTACTTC.